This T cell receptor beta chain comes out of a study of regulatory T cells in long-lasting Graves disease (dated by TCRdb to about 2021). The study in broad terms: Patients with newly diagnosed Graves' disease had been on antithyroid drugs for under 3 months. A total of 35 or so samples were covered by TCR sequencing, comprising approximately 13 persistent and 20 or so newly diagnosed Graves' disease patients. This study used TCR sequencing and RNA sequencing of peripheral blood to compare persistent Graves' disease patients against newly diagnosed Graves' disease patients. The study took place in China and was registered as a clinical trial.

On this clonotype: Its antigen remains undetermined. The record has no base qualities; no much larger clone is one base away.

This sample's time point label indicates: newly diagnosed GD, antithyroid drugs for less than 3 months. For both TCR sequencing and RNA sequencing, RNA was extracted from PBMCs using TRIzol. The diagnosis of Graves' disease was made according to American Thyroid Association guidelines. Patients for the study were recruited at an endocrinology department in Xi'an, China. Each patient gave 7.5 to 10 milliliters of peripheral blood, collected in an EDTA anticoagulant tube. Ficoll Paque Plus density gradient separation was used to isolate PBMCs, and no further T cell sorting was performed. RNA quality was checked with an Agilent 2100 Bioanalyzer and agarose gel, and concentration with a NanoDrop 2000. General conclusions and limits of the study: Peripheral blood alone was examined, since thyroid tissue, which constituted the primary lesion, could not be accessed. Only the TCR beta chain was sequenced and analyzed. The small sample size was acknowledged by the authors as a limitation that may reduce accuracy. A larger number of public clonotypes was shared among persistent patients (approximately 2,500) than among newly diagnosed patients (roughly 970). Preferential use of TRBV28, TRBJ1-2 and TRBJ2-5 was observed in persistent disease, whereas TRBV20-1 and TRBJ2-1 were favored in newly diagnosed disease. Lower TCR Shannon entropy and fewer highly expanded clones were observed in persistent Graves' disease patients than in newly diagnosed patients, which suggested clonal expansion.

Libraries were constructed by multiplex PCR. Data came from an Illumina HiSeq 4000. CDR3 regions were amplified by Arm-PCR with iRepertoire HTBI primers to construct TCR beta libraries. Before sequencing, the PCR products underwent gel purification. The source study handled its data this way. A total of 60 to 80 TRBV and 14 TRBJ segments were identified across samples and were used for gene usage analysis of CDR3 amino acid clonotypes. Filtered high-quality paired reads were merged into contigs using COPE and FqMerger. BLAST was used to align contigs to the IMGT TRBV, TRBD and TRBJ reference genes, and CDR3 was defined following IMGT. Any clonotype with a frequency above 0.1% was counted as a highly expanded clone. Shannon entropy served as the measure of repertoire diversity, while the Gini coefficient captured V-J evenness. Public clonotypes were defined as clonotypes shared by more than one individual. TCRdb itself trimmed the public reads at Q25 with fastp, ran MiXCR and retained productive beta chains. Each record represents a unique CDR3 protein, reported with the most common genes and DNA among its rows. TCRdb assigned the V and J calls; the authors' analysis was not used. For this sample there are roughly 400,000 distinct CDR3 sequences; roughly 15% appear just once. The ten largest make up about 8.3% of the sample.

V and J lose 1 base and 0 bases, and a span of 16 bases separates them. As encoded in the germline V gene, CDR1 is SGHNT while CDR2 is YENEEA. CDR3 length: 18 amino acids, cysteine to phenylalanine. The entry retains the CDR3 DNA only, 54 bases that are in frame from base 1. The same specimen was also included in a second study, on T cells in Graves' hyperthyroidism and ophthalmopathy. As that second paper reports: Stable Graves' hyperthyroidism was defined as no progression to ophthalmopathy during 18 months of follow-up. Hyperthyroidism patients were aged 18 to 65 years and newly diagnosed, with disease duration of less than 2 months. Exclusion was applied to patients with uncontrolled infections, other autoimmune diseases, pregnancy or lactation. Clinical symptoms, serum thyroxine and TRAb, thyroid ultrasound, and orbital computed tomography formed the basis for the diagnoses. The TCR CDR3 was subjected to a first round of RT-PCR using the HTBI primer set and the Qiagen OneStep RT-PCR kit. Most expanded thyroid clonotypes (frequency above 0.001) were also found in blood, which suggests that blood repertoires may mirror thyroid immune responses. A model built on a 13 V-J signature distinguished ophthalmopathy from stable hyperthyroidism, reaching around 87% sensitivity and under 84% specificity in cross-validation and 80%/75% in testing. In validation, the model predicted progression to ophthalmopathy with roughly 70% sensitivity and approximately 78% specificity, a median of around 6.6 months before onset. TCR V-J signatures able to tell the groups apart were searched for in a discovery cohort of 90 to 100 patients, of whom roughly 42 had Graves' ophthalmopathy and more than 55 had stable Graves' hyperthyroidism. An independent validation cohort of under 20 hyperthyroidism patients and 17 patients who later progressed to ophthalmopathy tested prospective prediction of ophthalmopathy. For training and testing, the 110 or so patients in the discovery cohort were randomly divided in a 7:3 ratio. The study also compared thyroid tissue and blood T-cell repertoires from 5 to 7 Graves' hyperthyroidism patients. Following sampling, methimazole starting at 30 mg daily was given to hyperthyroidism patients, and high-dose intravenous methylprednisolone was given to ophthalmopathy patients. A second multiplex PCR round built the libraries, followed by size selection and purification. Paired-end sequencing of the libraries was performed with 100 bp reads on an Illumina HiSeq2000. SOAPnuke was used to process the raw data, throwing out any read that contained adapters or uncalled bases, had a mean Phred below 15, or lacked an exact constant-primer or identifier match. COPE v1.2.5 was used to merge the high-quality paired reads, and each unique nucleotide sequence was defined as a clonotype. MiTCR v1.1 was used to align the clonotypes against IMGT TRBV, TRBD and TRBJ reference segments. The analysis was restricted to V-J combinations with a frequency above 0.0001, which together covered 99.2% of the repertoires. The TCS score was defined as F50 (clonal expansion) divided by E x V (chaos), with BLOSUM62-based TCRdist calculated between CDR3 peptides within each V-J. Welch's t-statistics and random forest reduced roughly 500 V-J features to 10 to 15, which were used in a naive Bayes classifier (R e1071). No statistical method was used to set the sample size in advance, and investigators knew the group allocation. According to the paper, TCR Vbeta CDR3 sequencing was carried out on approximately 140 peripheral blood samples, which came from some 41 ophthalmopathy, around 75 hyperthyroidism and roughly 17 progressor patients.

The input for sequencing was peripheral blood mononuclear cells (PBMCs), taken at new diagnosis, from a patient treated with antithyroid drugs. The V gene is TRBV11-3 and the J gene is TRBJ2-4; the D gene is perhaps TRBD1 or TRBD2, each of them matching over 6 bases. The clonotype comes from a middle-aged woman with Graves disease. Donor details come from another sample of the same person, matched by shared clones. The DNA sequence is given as TGTGCCAGCAGCTTAGGGCAGTCGGGGGCCCCAGCCAAAAACATTCAGTACTTC. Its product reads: CASSLGQSGAPAKNIQYF.